These 24 T cell receptor beta chains originate from one sample sequenced in a study of PD-1 blockade in classical Hodgkin lymphoma. Each patient's relapse followed autologous stem cell transplantation, and brentuximab vedotin exposure varied. Only in-frame clones appear in the TCRdb table, and some are missing; sequencing was by immunoSEQ multiplex PCR. The sample holds roughly 150,000 clones, less than 80% seen once. Specimen: peripheral blood mononuclear cells (PBMCs), collected before the second cycle of nivolumab. These receptors came from a human donor with classical Hodgkin lymphoma.

The rearrangement joins TRBV19 to TRBJ1-1; a weak D match, TRBD1 (5 bases). The CDR3 is 18 residues long. In germline, CDR1 is LNHDA, CDR2 SQIVND (reference sequence). Between the trimmed V and J ends, which lost 0 bases and 0 bases, there was a span of 17 bases. CDR3 sequence (DNA): TGTGCCAGTAGTATAGATCAGGGCCTGGCAGCAATGAACACTGAAGCTTTCTTT. It is translated as CASSIDQGLAAMNTEAFF.

This chain connects TRBV18 to TRBJ2-7, with D unclear. Trimming removed 0 bases from V and 4 bases from J, with 7 bases in between. The CDR3 covers 13 residues. Germline CDR1 and CDR2: KGHSH and LQKENI. The chain's CDR3 is CASSPPPFYEQYF. The CDR3 bases are TGTGCCAGCTCACCACCGCCATTTTACGAGCAGTACTTC.

This clone was picked up a small number of times. This rearrangement joins TRBV5-1 to TRBJ1-4; no reliable D call. CDR1 is SGHRS and CDR2 is YFSETQ in the germline V gene. This CDR3 has 13 amino acids. V was pared by 2 bases and J by 8 bases, with 10 bases between. The CDR3 protein is CASSFAAGEKLFF. Written as DNA, the CDR3 is TGCGCCAGCAGCTTTGCGGCCGGGGAAAAACTGTTTTTT.

The chain joins TRBV10-3 to TRBJ1-5; D gene unclear. The CDR3 is 13 amino acids. V was trimmed by 4 bases and J by 3 bases, leaving 7 bases between them. Germline values: CDR1 ENHRY, CDR2 SYGVKD. CDR3 residues: CAISGTSNQPQHF. DNA for the CDR3: TGTGCCATCAGTGGGACTTCCAATCAGCCCCAGCATTTT.

The chain couples TRBV7-9 to TRBJ1-1; D ambiguous. The CDR3 runs to 13 residues. Germline V gene sequence: CDR1 SEHNR, CDR2 FQNEAQ (reference sequence). The V and J ends lost 5 bases and 5 bases respectively, with 12 bases between them. The CDR3 nucleotides read TGTGCCAGCAGCCCTGGTTTCCCTACTGAAGCTTTCTTT. This translates into CASSPGFPTEAFF. The whole variable domain, filled in from reference TRBV7-9 and TRBJ1-1, reads DTGVSQNPRHKITKRGQNVTFRCDPISEHNRLYWYRQTLGQGPEFLTYFQNEAQLEKSRLLSDRFSAERPKGSFSTLEIQRTEQGDSAMYLCASSPGFPTEAFFGQGTRLTVV.

The CDR3 nucleotides read TGCGCCAGCAGCCAAGTTTTGACTAGCGGGAGAGGCTACAATGAGCAGTTCTTC. Encoded protein: CASSQVLTSGRGYNEQFF. V is TRBV4-3 and J is TRBJ2-1, with 12 bases fitting TRBD2. J was trimmed by 3 bases and V by 1 base; bases with no gene match: 7. Germline V gives CDR1 LGHNA, CDR2 YSLEER. CDR3 length: 18 residues.

With respect to this clone: With a much larger clone just one base away, this may be a read error. The gene calls are TRBV11-2 and TRBJ1-1; a possible D gene is TRBD1 (5 bases). Per the germline V gene, CDR1 is SGHAT and CDR2 is FQNNGV. V was trimmed by 1 base and J by 1 base, leaving 7 bases between them. This CDR3 region has 14 residues. This CDR3 reads CASSLGGGNTEAFF. In DNA form, the CDR3 reads TGTGCCAGCAGCTTAGGGGGGGGGAACACTGAAGCTTTCTTT.

The V and J genes are TRBV19 and TRBJ1-1; D gene unclear. Trimming removed 0 bases at V and 4 bases at J, with 9 bases between. The CDR3 is 14 residues long. From germline, CDR1 is LNHDA and CDR2 SQIVND (reference sequence). CDR3 region: CASSIEVRGTEAFF. The CDR3, as DNA: TGTGCCAGTAGTATAGAAGTACGGGGCACTGAAGCTTTCTTT.

The chain carries TRBV19 and TRBJ2-5; the match to TRBD1 covers 9 bases. The CDR3 contains 15 residues. The germline V gene has CDR1 LNHDA and CDR2 SQIVND (reference sequence). With 4 bases clipped from V and 5 bases from J, the junction kept 8 bases outside the gene matches. The CDR3 loop reads CASSRPGQGTETQYF. The CDR3 nucleotides are TGTGCCAGTAGTAGGCCGGGACAGGGAACGGAGACCCAGTACTTC.

The chain joins TRBV9 to TRBJ2-3, with 10 bases matching TRBD2. The germline V gene encodes CDR1 SGDLS and CDR2 YYNGEE. The length of the CDR3 is 18 residues. V was clipped by 0 bases and J by 1 base; unmatched bases: 8. CDR3 amino acids: CASSVDLAGETRTDTQYF. In DNA form, the CDR3 reads TGTGCCAGCAGCGTAGACCTAGCGGGAGAGACCCGCACAGATACGCAGTATTTT.

The rearrangement joins TRBV27 to TRBJ2-7; 9 bases align to TRBD1. Germline lookup yields CDR1 MNHEY and CDR2 SMNVEV (reference sequence). Trimming at V came to 5 bases and at J to 3 bases, leaving 11 bases not matched to a gene. The CDR3 length is 16 residues. The CDR3 DNA reads TGTGCCAGCAGTAAACAGGGGGCGGCCCTCCTCTACGAGCAGTACTTC. Protein product: CASSKQGAALLYEQYF.

V and J are TRBV6-5 and TRBJ2-5; D is ambiguous. The CDR3 is 12 amino acids. V was trimmed by 5 bases and J by 7 bases, leaving 11 bases between them. Germline CDR1 and CDR2: MNHEY and SVGAGI. The CDR3 sequence: CASSTRTGTQYF. The CDR3 nucleotides read TGTGCCAGCAGTACCCGTACGGGGACCCAGTACTTC.

V gene TRBV28 combines with J gene TRBJ2-5, with 7 bases matching TRBD2. In germline, CDR1 is MDHEN, CDR2 SYDVKM. This CDR3 is 14 amino acids long. V trimming: 5 bases; J trimming: 4 bases; junction bases outside the gene matches: 7. The CDR3 spells CASSPRTSVETQYF. CDR3 in DNA: TGTGCCAGCAGTCCCAGGACTAGTGTAGAGACCCAGTACTTC. Full variable domain (remainder filled in from reference TRBV28 and TRBJ2-5): DVKVTQSSRYLVKRTGEKVFLECVQDMDHENMFWYRQDPGLGLRLIYFSYDVKMKEKGDIPEGYSVSREKKERFSLILESASTNQTSMYLCASSPRTSVETQYFGPGTRLLVL.

V gene TRBV28 combines with J gene TRBJ2-5, with 8 bases aligning to TRBD2. The CDR3 is 15 residues long. V shed 4 bases and J 5 bases; nucleotides not matched to a gene: 9. CDR1 and CDR2 from the germline V gene are MDHEN and SYDVKM. DNA for the CDR3: TGTGCCAGCAGTTCCACGGATGGCGGGAGGGAGACCCAGTACTTC. This gives the protein CASSSTDGGRETQYF.

This chain joins TRBV6-6 and TRBJ2-1; 8 bases are a match to TRBD2. This CDR3 is built from 14 residues. Germline CDR1 and CDR2: MNHNY and SVGAGI (reference sequence). The V gene end was trimmed by 6 bases and the J gene end by 7 bases; junction bases not matched to a gene: 8. The CDR3 DNA is TGTGCCAGCAGGCCGGGGACTAGAAGAAATGAGCAGTTCTTC. Translating gives CASRPGTRRNEQFF.

Here the CDR3 reads CASSWGTDNSPLHF. DNA of the CDR3: TGTGCCAGCAGCTGGGGGACAGATAATTCACCCCTCCACTTT. V and J are TRBV5-4 and TRBJ1-6, with 7 bases that match TRBD1. Germline values: CDR1 SGHNT, CDR2 YYREEE (reference sequence). Trimming took 3 bases from V and 5 from J; bases not matched to a gene: 2. This CDR3 has 14 residues.

This clone qualifies as large. The chain employs TRBV2 and TRBJ2-1; D remains ambiguous. V lost 5 bases to trimming and J lost 2 bases, with 10 bases between them. Germline CDR1 SNHLY, CDR2 FYNNEI. The CDR3 runs 14 residues. The CDR3 nucleotides are TGTGCCAGCAGTAGCCGGCCCCCCTACAATGAGCAGTTCTTC. As protein: CASSSRPPYNEQFF.

The chain uses TRBV19 and TRBJ1-1; D possibly corresponds to TRBD1 (5 bases). Trimming pared 3 bases from V and 0 bases from J, leaving 8 bases between. Per the germline V gene, CDR1 is LNHDA and CDR2 is SQIVND (reference sequence). This CDR3 region has 14 residues. CDR3 amino acids: CASSIRGMNTEAFF. Written as DNA, the CDR3 is TGTGCCAGTAGTATCCGGGGCATGAACACTGAAGCTTTCTTT.

The chain couples TRBV2 to TRBJ2-3; D is unclear. Germline V CDR1 and CDR2: SNHLY, FYNNEI. The V gene lost 7 bases and the J gene lost 6 bases, with 17 bases spanning the gap. This CDR3 comprises 14 residues. Here the CDR3 DNA reads TGTGCCAGCACTGCCTACAAAATTATGGATACGCAGTATTTT. It is translated as CASTAYKIMDTQYF.

V and J are TRBV6-5 and TRBJ2-5, with 10 bases matching TRBD2. Germline CDR1 reads MNHEY; CDR2 reads SVGAGI. Trimming removed 5 bases from V and 5 bases from J; junction bases left unmatched: 5. This CDR3 comprises 14 residues. The CDR3 is CASSISGGTETQYF. CDR3 DNA sequence: TGTGCCAGCAGTATTAGCGGGGGGACGGAGACCCAGTACTTC.

The J gene is TRBJ2-7, the V gene TRBV10-3; 8 bases map to TRBD2. The CDR3 consists of 14 residues. Per the germline V gene, CDR1 is ENHRY and CDR2 is SYGVKD. V shed 4 bases and J 4 bases; nucleotides not matched to a gene: 6. CDR3 in amino acids: CAISASGPRYEQYF. In nucleotides, the CDR3 is TGTGCCATCAGTGCTAGCGGGCCTCGGTACGAGCAGTACTTC.

The V and J genes are TRBV6-5 and TRBJ1-4; no clear D. The CDR3 consists of 15 residues. V was pared by 6 bases and J by 0 bases, with 11 bases between. Germline CDR1 MNHEY, CDR2 SVGAGI. CDR3 bases: TGTGCCAGCAGCCGACAAGGCCCAACTAATGAAAAACTGTTTTTT. Amino acids: CASSRQGPTNEKLFF.

The chain carries TRBV5-4 and TRBJ2-3, with 9 bases identical to TRBD2. Trimming at V came to 4 bases and at J to 3 bases, leaving 6 bases not matched to a gene. From germline, CDR1 is SGHNT and CDR2 YYREEE (reference sequence). The CDR3 is 15 amino acids. The CDR3 loop is CASSPRTSVTDTQYF. The CDR3 DNA sequence: TGTGCCAGCAGCCCCAGGACTAGCGTTACAGATACGCAGTATTTT.

The chain links TRBV7-9 to TRBJ2-7; the D gene could be TRBD1 or TRBD2 (6 bases each). V lost 3 bases and J 7 bases, leaving 19 bases between the germline ends. Germline CDR1 reads SEHNR; CDR2 reads FQNEAQ (reference sequence). The CDR3 is made up of 15 amino acids. The CDR3 nucleotides are TGTGCCAGCAGCTTGCCCGGGGGCCGGGGGAATGAGCAGTACTTC. Protein: CASSLPGGRGNEQYF.